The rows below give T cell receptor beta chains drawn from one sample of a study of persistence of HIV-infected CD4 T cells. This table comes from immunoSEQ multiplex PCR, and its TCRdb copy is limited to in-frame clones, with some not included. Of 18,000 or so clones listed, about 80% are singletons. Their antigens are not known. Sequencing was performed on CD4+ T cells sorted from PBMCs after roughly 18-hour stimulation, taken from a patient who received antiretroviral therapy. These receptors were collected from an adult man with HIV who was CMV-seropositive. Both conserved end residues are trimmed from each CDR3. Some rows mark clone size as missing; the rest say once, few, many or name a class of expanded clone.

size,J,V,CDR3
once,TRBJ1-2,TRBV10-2,ASRDRGRTYGYT
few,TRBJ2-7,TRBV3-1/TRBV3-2,ASSQVPGYYEQY
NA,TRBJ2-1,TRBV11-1,ASSLTGNEQF
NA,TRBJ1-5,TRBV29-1,SVVLPGEGQPQH
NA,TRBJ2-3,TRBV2,ASSEQGGEGFTDTQY
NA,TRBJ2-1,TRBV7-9,ASSFGKRGQGNEQF
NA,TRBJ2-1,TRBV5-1,ASSGVGTGSYNEQF
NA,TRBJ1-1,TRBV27,ASSSPERRNTEAF
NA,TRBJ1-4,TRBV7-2,ASSLRGVQPQNNEKLF
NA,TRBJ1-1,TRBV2,ASSEMRRGFAEAF
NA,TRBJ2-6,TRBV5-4,ASRPDRISGANVLT
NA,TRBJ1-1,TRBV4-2,ASSQDGHRVDTEAF
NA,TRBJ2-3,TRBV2,ASMPNPVNTDTQY
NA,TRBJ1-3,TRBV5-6,ASSVGLSLGAGNTIY
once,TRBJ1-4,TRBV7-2,ASSFVGQEKLF
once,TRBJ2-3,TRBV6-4,ASSASPDRIY
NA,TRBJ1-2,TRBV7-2,ASSPAGTGYGYT
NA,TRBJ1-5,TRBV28,ASSPYRQGASNQPQH
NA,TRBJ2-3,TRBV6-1,ASSEANTDTQY
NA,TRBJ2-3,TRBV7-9,ASSLRMGSTDTQY
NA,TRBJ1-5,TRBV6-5,ASDPNGGNQPQH
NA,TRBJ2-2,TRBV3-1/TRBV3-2,ASRRTSGPGELF
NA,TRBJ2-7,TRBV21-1,ASSRGGWPGEQY
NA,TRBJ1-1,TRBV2,ATLDRRNTEAF
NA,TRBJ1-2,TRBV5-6,ASSLFGAGPNYGYT
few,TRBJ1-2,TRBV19,ASSTREQGTNYGYT
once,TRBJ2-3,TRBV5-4,ASSLGAQDTQY
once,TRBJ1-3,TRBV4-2,ASSRWSGNTIY
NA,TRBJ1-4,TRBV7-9,ASSRDRVHEKLF
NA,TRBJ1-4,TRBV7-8,ASSLVVNRGRDEKLF
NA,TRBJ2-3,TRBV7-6,ASSAGLSTDTQY